This TCR beta chain was identified during a study of T cells after yellow fever vaccination. Findings and caveats of the study: Boosting was followed by the reappearance of most primary-vaccination clones (under 97% CD4, around 86% CD8).

From the 5' RACE reads, TCRdb called clonotypes with MiXCR, one entry per CDR3 protein. The data contain approximately 580,000 distinct CDR3 sequences, about 17% of them singletons. In germline, CDR1 is LGHNA, CDR2 YNFKEQ. Trimming cost V 5 bases and J 5 bases; bases outside gene matches: 3. This CDR3 has 16 amino acids. A few counts support this clonotype. Its antigen is currently unknown. The source is a man younger than 35 who received the YFV17D yellow fever vaccine. Sequencing was performed on PBMCs, taken around 5 days after the first yellow fever vaccination. The V and J genes are TRBV4-2 and TRBJ2-2, with TRBD2 matching over 15 bases. The CDR3: CASSTGLAGGTGELFF. CDR3 nucleotides: TGTGCCAGCAGCACCGGACTAGCGGGGGGGACCGGGGAGCTGTTTTTT.